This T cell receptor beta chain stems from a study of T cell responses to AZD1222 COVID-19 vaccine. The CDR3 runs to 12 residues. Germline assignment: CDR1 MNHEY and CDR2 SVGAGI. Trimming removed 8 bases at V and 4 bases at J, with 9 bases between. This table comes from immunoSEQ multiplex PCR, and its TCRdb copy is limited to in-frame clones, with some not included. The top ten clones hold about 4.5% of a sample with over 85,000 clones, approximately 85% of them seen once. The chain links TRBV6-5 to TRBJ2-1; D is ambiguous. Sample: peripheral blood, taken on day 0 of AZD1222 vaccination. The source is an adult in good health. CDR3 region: CASFLGYNEQFF. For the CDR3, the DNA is TGTGCCAGCTTTCTAGGTTACAATGAGCAGTTCTTC.